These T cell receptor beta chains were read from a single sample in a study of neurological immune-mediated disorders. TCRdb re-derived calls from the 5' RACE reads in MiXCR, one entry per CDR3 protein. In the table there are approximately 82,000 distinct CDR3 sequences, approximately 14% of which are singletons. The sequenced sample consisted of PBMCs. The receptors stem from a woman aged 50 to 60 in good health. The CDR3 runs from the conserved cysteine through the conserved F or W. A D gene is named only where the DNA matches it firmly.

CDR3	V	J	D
CASSRPGVGEAFF	TRBV28	TRBJ1-1	.
CASSYRGASGTDTQYF	TRBV7-3	TRBJ2-3	.
CASSSGGYEQYF	TRBV5-1	TRBJ2-7	TRBD2
CASSMGTWRATGNTIYF	TRBV5-1	TRBJ1-3	.
CATPRDGIPYEQYF	TRBV28	TRBJ2-7	.
CASSLGQRGGTQYF	TRBV3-1	TRBJ2-3	.
CASSSRSGKEGHEQFF	TRBV5-1	TRBJ2-1	TRBD2
CASSFGGNGGYTF	TRBV5-1	TRBJ1-2	.
CSARVLQPGDQPQHF	TRBV20-1	TRBJ1-5	.
CSAKGQLKNIQYF	TRBV29-1	TRBJ2-4	TRBD1
CASSLKGGPKYF	TRBV28	TRBJ2-3	.
CSAAATETKQYF	TRBV20-1	TRBJ2-7	.
CASSLRGRTTGELFF	TRBV27	TRBJ2-2	TRBD1
CSGGRSPETQYF	TRBV20-1	TRBJ2-5	.
CASSLEGTGGINEQFF	TRBV5-1	TRBJ2-1	TRBD1
CAIRTGGSYNEQFF	TRBV10-3	TRBJ2-1	TRBD1
CASSLEVGRAYEQYF	TRBV7-9	TRBJ2-7	.
CASSSNPGISYEQYF	TRBV28	TRBJ2-7	.
CASSQGDRDTEAFF	TRBV4-2	TRBJ1-1	TRBD1
CASSANSGANEKLFF	TRBV27	TRBJ1-4	.
CASSTARDTFYNEQFF	TRBV5-6	TRBJ2-1	.
CASSLGPGEEDTQYF	TRBV5-1	TRBJ2-3	.
CASRPGGATDTQYF	TRBV7-2	TRBJ2-3	.
CSVLTVTGFTEAFF	TRBV29-1	TRBJ1-1	.
CASSHTTSNLAGDTKNIQYF	TRBV4-2	TRBJ2-4	TRBD2
CASSFRGGAGTGELFF	TRBV7-9	TRBJ2-2	TRBD2
CASSVHPGQVNEKLFF	TRBV12-3/TRBV12-4	TRBJ1-4	.
CASSPPYRTEAFF	TRBV18	TRBJ1-1	.
CASRGLAGGVYNEQFF	TRBV5-1	TRBJ2-1	TRBD2
CASSERRGSYNEQFF	TRBV10-1	TRBJ2-1	.
CASSYLNLMAQYF	TRBV6-6	TRBJ2-5	.
CASSLTSQNNQPQHF	TRBV7-2	TRBJ1-5	.
CSARARQGRTYNEQFF	TRBV20-1	TRBJ2-1	TRBD1
CSARDRGNYGYTF	TRBV20-1	TRBJ1-2	.
CASSLALNRGLTYNEQFF	TRBV5-1	TRBJ2-1	TRBD1
CSARDPKTGADTQYF	TRBV20-1	TRBJ2-3	.
CSASPGPGSYEQYF	TRBV20-1	TRBJ2-7	.
CSARAGTANTEAFF	TRBV20-1	TRBJ1-1	.
CASSSRPGQYTEAFF	TRBV5-1	TRBJ1-1	TRBD1
CASSSSGGPDTQYF	TRBV7-2	TRBJ2-3	.
CASSRLAGGPQETQYF	TRBV6-5	TRBJ2-5	TRBD2
CASSLAGSGDRGQPQHF	TRBV12-3/TRBV12-4	TRBJ1-5	.
CASRGTSRGPRAFF	TRBV6-2/TRBV6-3	TRBJ1-1	.
CSADRDRTNYGYTF	TRBV20-1	TRBJ1-2	TRBD1
CASSETSGPYEQYF	TRBV28	TRBJ2-7	TRBD2
CASSLRWGGEDTQYF	TRBV5-5	TRBJ2-3	.
CASSPSGRSRLETQYF	TRBV18	TRBJ2-5	.
CASTGRGRTGELFF	TRBV6-6	TRBJ2-2	.
CASSQPGPQETQYF	TRBV4-2	TRBJ2-5	.
CASRTRGPLHF	TRBV9	TRBJ1-6	.
CASSSRPMDGNQPQHF	TRBV27	TRBJ1-5	.
CASSLPADQETQYF	TRBV11-3	TRBJ2-5	.
CASSLRTRGLDETQYF	TRBV28	TRBJ2-5	.
CASSLDMGDQYF	TRBV11-3	TRBJ2-5	.
CASSPRTSGELNEQFF	TRBV5-1	TRBJ2-1	TRBD2
CSARTDRGPEAFF	TRBV20-1	TRBJ1-1	TRBD1
CATQTSGGADGGKDTQYF	TRBV10-3	TRBJ2-3	TRBD2
CASTRTSGGKSSYEQYF	TRBV9	TRBJ2-7	TRBD2
CSAQVWANNEKLFF	TRBV20-1	TRBJ1-4	.
CASSEASGQTYEQYF	TRBV6-1	TRBJ2-7	TRBD1